The rows below give T cell receptor beta chains drawn from one sample of a study of blood T cell repertoires in COVID-19. The protocol was immunoSEQ multiplex PCR, while the TCRdb copy is restricted to in-frame clones and leaves out a portion. The repertoire holds 170,000 or so clones, with roughly 84% as singletons. Sequenced sample: PBMCs or T cells enriched from blood (not recorded which). The source is a woman in her forties or fifties who had recovered from COVID-19. Each CDR3 is given with its conserved first and last residue. A D gene is named only where the DNA matches it firmly. Clone size, where shown, is once, few, many, or a class for clones that have expanded.

>-|TRBV19|-|TRBJ2-2
CASSRDIRGGELFF
TGTGCCAGTAGTAGGGACATCCGGGGCGGGGAGCTGTTTTTT
>-|TRBV27|TRBD2|TRBJ2-1
CASSSASGRAHIVKFF
TGTGCCAGCAGTTCAGCTAGCGGGAGGGCCCATATTGTGAAGTTCTTC
>-|TRBV10-3|TRBD2|TRBJ2-3
CAISPGGTAAGDTQYF
TGTGCCATCAGTCCGGGAGGGACCGCGGCTGGAGATACGCAGTATTTT
>-|TRBV28|-|TRBJ1-2
CASSSLLTSGYTF
TGTGCCAGCAGTAGTTTGCTTACTAGTGGCTACACCTTC
>-|TRBV7-2|-|TRBJ1-5
CASSLAQLNSNQPQHF
TGTGCCAGCAGCTTAGCGCAGTTAAATAGCAATCAGCCCCAGCATTTT
>-|TRBV7-9|-|TRBJ1-1
CASSSRDGRNTEAFF
TGTGCCAGCAGCTCGCGGGACGGACGCAACACTGAAGCTTTCTTT
>-|TRBV10-3|TRBD1|TRBJ1-4
CAIRDRGEEKLFF
TGTGCCATCAGAGACAGGGGGGAAGAAAAACTGTTTTTT
>-|TRBV5-4|-|TRBJ2-2
CASSPGVGLPGELFF
TGTGCCAGCAGCCCGGGAGTGGGGCTTCCCGGGGAGCTGTTTTTT
>-|TRBV2|-|TRBJ1-6
CASSSDNNSPLHF
TGTGCCAGCTCGTCGGACAATAATTCACCCCTCCACTTT
>-|TRBV5-4|TRBD2|TRBJ2-1
CASSLWTSGVNEQFF
TGTGCCAGCAGCTTATGGACTAGCGGAGTTAATGAGCAGTTCTTC
>-|TRBV25-1|TRBD1|TRBJ2-7
CASSVSTGAYEQYF
TGTGCCAGCAGTGTCTCGACAGGGGCCTACGAGCAGTACTTC
>-|TRBV5-1|TRBD2|TRBJ2-7
CASSAGDDYEQYF
TGCGCCAGCAGCGCGGGGGACGACTACGAGCAGTACTTC
>-|TRBV18|-|TRBJ2-5
CASSPNYQETQYF
TGTGCCAGCTCACCAAACTACCAAGAGACCCAGTACTTC
>-|TRBV7-2|-|TRBJ2-7
CASSPPGTKTYEQYF
TGTGCCAGCAGCCCTCCCGGGACAAAAACCTACGAGCAGTACTTC
>-|TRBV14|-|TRBJ2-1
CASSYRAEQFF
TGTGCCAGCAGTTACAGGGCTGAGCAGTTCTTC
>few|TRBV7-2|TRBD1|TRBJ2-1
CASSLDRGQYNEQFF
TGTGCCAGCAGCTTAGACAGGGGTCAATACAATGAGCAGTTCTTC
>-|TRBV27|TRBD1|TRBJ1-6
CASSTSTGHGSPLHF
TGTGCCAGCAGCACCTCGACAGGGCACGGCTCACCCCTCCACTTT
>-|TRBV5-4|-|TRBJ2-3
CASSPGYTDTQYF
TGTGCCAGCAGCCCGGGGTACACAGATACGCAGTATTTT
>-|TRBV19|TRBD1|TRBJ1-4
CASRRDSPNEKLFF
TGTGCCAGTAGACGGGACAGCCCAAATGAAAAACTGTTTTTT
>-|TRBV29-1|TRBD1|TRBJ1-5
CSVRTGSLNQPQHF
TGCAGCGTCCGGACAGGGTCCCTCAATCAGCCCCAGCATTTT
>-|TRBV6-5|TRBD1|TRBJ1-1
CASRGQAFEAFF
TGTGCCAGCAGGGGACAGGCGTTTGAAGCTTTCTTT
>-|TRBV20-1|TRBD1|TRBJ1-5
CSASGDRENQPQHF
TGCAGTGCTAGTGGGGACAGGGAGAATCAGCCCCAGCATTTT
>-|TRBV30|TRBD1|TRBJ1-2
CAWSVQGANYGYTF
TGTGCCTGGAGTGTACAGGGGGCTAACTATGGCTACACCTTC
>-|TRBV19|-|TRBJ2-6
CASSIRGFVSGANVLTF
TGTGCCAGTAGTATCCGGGGATTCGTCTCTGGGGCCAACGTCCTGACTTTC
>-|TRBV3-1/TRBV3-2|TRBD2|TRBJ2-1
CASSQDPWTSCNNEQFF
TGTGCCAGCAGCCAAGATCCTTGGACTAGCTGCAACAATGAGCAGTTCTTC
>-|TRBV28|-|TRBJ1-5
CASSPPYNQPQHF
TGTGCCAGCAGTCCCCCGTACAATCAGCCCCAGCATTTT
>few|TRBV12-3/TRBV12-4|-|TRBJ1-3
CASRTAVGNTIYF
TGTGCCAGCAGAACAGCGGTCGGAAACACCATATATTTT
>-|TRBV7-2|-|TRBJ1-2
CASSLDPGAYGYTF
TGTGCCAGCAGCTTAGATCCAGGGGCCTATGGCTACACCTTC
>-|TRBV6-5|-|TRBJ1-1
CASREGGGSLLEAFF
TGTGCCAGCAGGGAGGGAGGTGGATCTCTGCTTGAAGCTTTCTTT
>-|TRBV19|TRBD1|TRBJ1-5
CASRNPGQGQGQPQHF
TGTGCCAGTAGGAACCCGGGACAGGGACAGGGTCAGCCCCAGCATTTT
>-|TRBV12-3/TRBV12-4|-|TRBJ1-1
CASSPGTEAFF
TGTGCCAGCAGTCCGGGCACTGAAGCTTTCTTT
>-|TRBV6-5|-|TRBJ1-2
CASTADIGANYGYTF
TGTGCCAGCACCGCGGACATTGGCGCTAACTATGGCTACACCTTC
>-|TRBV29-1|TRBD1|TRBJ1-3
CSVAWTGLNTIYF
TGCAGCGTTGCCTGGACAGGATTAAACACCATATATTTT
>-|TRBV2|-|TRBJ2-5
CASSEQGNQETQYF
TGTGCCAGCAGTGAACAGGGGAACCAAGAGACCCAGTACTTC
>-|TRBV2|-|TRBJ1-5
CASKPTGVSNQPQHF
TGTGCCAGCAAGCCAACGGGGGTAAGCAATCAGCCCCAGCATTTT